A selection of T cell receptor beta chains follows, all from one sample in a study of T cell repertoires in cytomegalovirus infection. For these receptors, no antigen is known. TCRdb independently ran MiXCR on the reads; one entry per CDR3 protein. The sample contains 450,000 to 650,000 distinct CDR3 sequences, approximately 40% of which appear only once. The input for sequencing was cultured PBMCs, taken from culture after CMV antigen stimulation. These receptors all come from a human donor in good health (CMV status not recorded). Some clones in this sample may be carry-over from other donors' samples. Each CDR3 is given with its conserved first and last residue. Each record gives: clone size, V gene, J gene, D gene, CDR3 protein, CDR3 DNA. The D gene is left open where the match is weak. Not every row has a clone size; where given, it reads once, few, many or a size class.

size: -; V: TRBV2; J: TRBJ2-2; D: -; CDR3: CASSVQNTGELFF; DNA: TGTGCCAGCAGTGTTCAGAACACCGGGGAGCTGTTTTTT
size: once; V: TRBV7-8; J: TRBJ1-5; D: -; CDR3: CASSRGIRDNQPQHF; DNA: TGTGCCAGCAGCCGGGGGATACGTGACAATCAGCCCCAGCATTTT
size: -; V: TRBV20-1; J: TRBJ2-7; D: TRBD2; CDR3: CSAGRRDEQYF; DNA: TGCAGTGCCGGGAGGAGGGACGAGCAGTACTTC
size: few; V: TRBV19; J: TRBJ2-1; D: -; CDR3: CASSMRSSDPLEFF; DNA: TGTGCCAGTAGTATGAGGTCGAGCGACCCACTGGAGTTCTTC
size: -; V: TRBV5-6; J: TRBJ2-3; D: -; CDR3: CASSRGPRATDTQYF; DNA: TGTGCCAGCAGCCGCGGGCCCCGGGCCACAGATACGCAGTATTTT
size: few; V: TRBV7-2; J: TRBJ2-6; D: TRBD1; CDR3: CASSTQLGTGAGANVLTF; DNA: TGTGCCAGCAGCACCCAATTGGGGACAGGGGCTGGGGCCAACGTCCTGACTTTC
size: few; V: TRBV10-3; J: TRBJ2-3; D: TRBD1; CDR3: CAISESEGQGSPDTQYF; DNA: TGTGCCATCAGTGAGTCGGAGGGACAGGGATCCCCAGATACGCAGTATTTT
size: -; V: TRBV10-3; J: TRBJ1-5; D: -; CDR3: CAISDDRTRQPQHF; DNA: TGTGCCATCAGTGATGACAGAACTCGTCAGCCCCAGCATTTT
size: -; V: TRBV6-2/TRBV6-3; J: TRBJ2-3; D: -; CDR3: CASSRGAGVVDTQYF; DNA: TGTGCCAGCTCCAGGGGGGCGGGAGTAGTAGATACGCAGTATTTT
size: -; V: TRBV12-3/TRBV12-4; J: TRBJ1-5; D: -; CDR3: CASRGPATLESNQPQHF; DNA: TGTGCCAGCAGGGGGCCTGCGACCCTGGAGAGCAATCAGCCCCAGCATTTT
size: -; V: TRBV12-3/TRBV12-4; J: TRBJ1-5; D: -; CDR3: CASTLGGSDQPQHF; DNA: TGTGCCAGCACCCTGGGGGGGAGTGATCAGCCCCAGCATTTT
size: few; V: TRBV7-9; J: TRBJ1-1; D: -; CDR3: CASLGGAPEAFF; DNA: TGTGCCAGCTTGGGGGGCGCACCTGAAGCTTTCTTT
size: -; V: TRBV20-1; J: TRBJ1-2; D: TRBD1; CDR3: CSASTGTGLVYDGYTF; DNA: TGCAGTGCTTCAACCGGGACAGGCCTCGTTTATGATGGCTACACCTTC
size: -; V: TRBV14; J: TRBJ2-2; D: -; CDR3: CASSQYGNTGELFF; DNA: TGTGCCAGCAGCCAATATGGTAACACCGGGGAGCTGTTTTTT
size: -; V: TRBV19; J: TRBJ1-3; D: -; CDR3: CASPGISGNTIYF; DNA: TGTGCCAGCCCGGGTATCTCTGGAAACACCATATATTTT
size: -; V: TRBV30; J: TRBJ2-1; D: -; CDR3: CAWSVVAVNEQFF; DNA: TGTGCCTGGAGTGTAGTAGCTGTAAATGAGCAGTTCTTC
size: -; V: TRBV18; J: TRBJ2-1; D: TRBD2; CDR3: CASSPTSGENEQFF; DNA: TGTGCCAGCTCACCAACTAGCGGGGAAAATGAGCAGTTCTTC
size: few; V: TRBV3-1; J: TRBJ1-1; D: -; CDR3: CASSQVGGLPEAFF; DNA: TGTGCCAGCAGCCAAGTCGGGGGTCTCCCTGAAGCTTTCTTT
size: -; V: TRBV11-2; J: TRBJ2-5; D: -; CDR3: CASSLGPPLLGIGETQYF; DNA: TGTGCCAGCAGCTTAGGCCCCCCCCTTTTAGGAATCGGAGAGACCCAGTACTTC
size: -; V: TRBV19; J: TRBJ2-5; D: -; CDR3: CASSIATAETQYF; DNA: TGTGCCAGTAGTATAGCAACGGCCGAGACCCAGTACTTC
size: many; V: TRBV7-2; J: TRBJ2-7; D: TRBD2; CDR3: CASSRLAGTPYEQYF; DNA: TGTGCCAGCAGTCGACTAGCGGGCACACCCTACGAGCAGTACTTC
size: -; V: TRBV10-3; J: TRBJ1-2; D: TRBD1; CDR3: CAIRQFLGTGYGYTF; DNA: TGTGCCATCAGGCAATTTTTAGGGACAGGTTATGGCTACACCTTC
size: few; V: TRBV12-3/TRBV12-4; J: TRBJ2-2; D: -; CDR3: CASSLGLVTGELFF; DNA: TGTGCCAGCAGCCTAGGGTTGGTCACCGGGGAGCTGTTTTTT
size: -; V: TRBV19; J: TRBJ2-1; D: TRBD2; CDR3: CASSIGGSGYNEQFF; DNA: TGTGCCAGTAGTATAGGCGGGAGCGGTTACAATGAGCAGTTCTTC
size: -; V: TRBV3-1; J: TRBJ2-1; D: TRBD2; CDR3: CASSQEGSGGVDNEQFF; DNA: TGTGCCAGCAGCCAAGAAGGATCGGGGGGAGTTGACAATGAGCAGTTCTTC
size: many; V: TRBV7-2; J: TRBJ2-1; D: TRBD2; CDR3: CASSLRDHTSAF; DNA: TGTGCCAGCAGCCTAAGGGATCACACTAGCGCCTTC
size: -; V: TRBV5-4; J: TRBJ1-1; D: -; CDR3: CASSDGLDREAFF; DNA: TGTGCCAGCAGCGACGGGCTTGACAGAGAAGCTTTCTTT
size: -; V: TRBV11-3; J: TRBJ2-5; D: -; CDR3: CASSFIRGETQYF; DNA: TGTGCCAGCAGCTTTATTCGGGGAGAGACCCAGTACTTC
size: few; V: TRBV15; J: TRBJ1-2; D: -; CDR3: CATSRDSRIYGYTF; DNA: TGTGCCACCAGCAGAGATTCGCGGATCTATGGCTACACCTTC
size: -; V: TRBV7-9; J: TRBJ2-5; D: -; CDR3: CASGIAQETQYF; DNA: TGTGCCAGCGGGATAGCGCAAGAGACCCAGTACTTC
size: few; V: TRBV11-2; J: TRBJ2-3; D: -; CDR3: CASSSGANTDTQYF; DNA: TGTGCCAGCAGCTCGGGGGCCAACACAGATACGCAGTATTTT
size: -; V: TRBV4-3; J: TRBJ2-1; D: TRBD2; CDR3: CASSKYSGRGYNEQFF; DNA: TGCGCCAGCAGCAAATATAGCGGGAGGGGATACAATGAGCAGTTCTTC
size: few; V: TRBV7-6; J: TRBJ2-1; D: TRBD2; CDR3: CASSLIGVAGGLIRYNEQFF; DNA: TGTGCCAGCAGCTTAATTGGTGTGGCGGGGGGGCTAATTCGGTACAATGAGCAGTTCTTC
size: few; V: TRBV7-2; J: TRBJ1-5; D: -; CDR3: CASSSNVGQPQHF; DNA: TGTGCCAGCAGCTCCAACGTAGGCCAGCCCCAGCATTTT
size: few; V: TRBV7-8; J: TRBJ2-7; D: -; CDR3: CASSFGTPTYEQYF; DNA: TGTGCCAGCAGCTTCGGGACGCCAACCTACGAGCAGTACTTC
size: once; V: TRBV6-5; J: TRBJ1-1; D: -; CDR3: CASSNPPGGTEAFF; DNA: TGTGCCAGCAGCAACCCCCCAGGAGGTACTGAAGCTTTCTTT
size: -; V: TRBV5-1; J: TRBJ2-5; D: -; CDR3: CASSGGGIETQYF; DNA: TGCGCCAGCAGCGGGGGTGGCATCGAGACCCAGTACTTC
size: -; V: TRBV15; J: TRBJ2-3; D: -; CDR3: CATRLRTTDTQYF; DNA: TGTGCCACCAGATTAAGAACTACAGATACGCAGTATTTT
size: -; V: TRBV15; J: TRBJ1-1; D: -; CDR3: CATSRGWPSKGTEAFF; DNA: TGTGCCACCAGCAGAGGTTGGCCGTCCAAGGGAACTGAAGCTTTCTTT
size: -; V: TRBV6-2/TRBV6-3; J: TRBJ2-7; D: TRBD1; CDR3: CASKGTGPLYEQYF; DNA: TGTGCCAGCAAGGGGACAGGACCTTTATACGAGCAGTACTTC
size: -; V: TRBV6-1; J: TRBJ2-1; D: -; CDR3: CASRVPQYNEQFF; DNA: TGTGCCAGCAGAGTGCCTCAATACAATGAGCAGTTCTTC
size: -; V: TRBV30; J: TRBJ1-6; D: -; CDR3: CAWSVGGDNSPLHF; DNA: TGTGCCTGGAGTGTTGGGGGGGATAATTCACCCCTCCACTTT